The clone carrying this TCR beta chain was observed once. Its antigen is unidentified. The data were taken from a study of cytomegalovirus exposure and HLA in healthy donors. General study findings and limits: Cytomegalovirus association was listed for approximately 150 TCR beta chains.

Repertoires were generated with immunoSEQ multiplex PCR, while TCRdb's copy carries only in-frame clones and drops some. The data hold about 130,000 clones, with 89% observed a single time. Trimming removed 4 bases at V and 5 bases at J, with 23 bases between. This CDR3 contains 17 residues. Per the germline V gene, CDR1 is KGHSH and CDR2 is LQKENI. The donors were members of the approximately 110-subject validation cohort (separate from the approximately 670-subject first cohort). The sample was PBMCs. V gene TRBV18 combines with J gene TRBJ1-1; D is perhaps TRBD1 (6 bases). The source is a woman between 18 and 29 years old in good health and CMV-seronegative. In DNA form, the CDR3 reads TGTGCCAGCTCACAACAAAAACAGGGTTTCTTTAGAACTGAAGCTTTCTTT. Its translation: CASSQQKQGFFRTEAFF.